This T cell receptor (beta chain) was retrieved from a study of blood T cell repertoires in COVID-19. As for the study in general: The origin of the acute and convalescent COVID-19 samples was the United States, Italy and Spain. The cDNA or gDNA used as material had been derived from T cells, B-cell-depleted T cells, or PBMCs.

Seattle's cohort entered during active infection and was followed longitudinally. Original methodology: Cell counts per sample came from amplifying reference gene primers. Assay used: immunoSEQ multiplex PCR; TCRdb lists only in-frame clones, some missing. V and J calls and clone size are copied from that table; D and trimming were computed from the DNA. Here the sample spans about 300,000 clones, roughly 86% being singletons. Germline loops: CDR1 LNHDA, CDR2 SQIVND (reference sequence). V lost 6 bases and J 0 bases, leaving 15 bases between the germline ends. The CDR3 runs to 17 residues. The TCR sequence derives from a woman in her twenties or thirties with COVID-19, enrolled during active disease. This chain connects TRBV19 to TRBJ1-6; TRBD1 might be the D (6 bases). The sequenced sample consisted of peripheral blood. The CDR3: CASSPRTESSYNSPLHF. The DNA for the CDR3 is TGTGCCAGTAGCCCTAGGACAGAGAGCTCCTATAATTCACCCCTCCACTTT.